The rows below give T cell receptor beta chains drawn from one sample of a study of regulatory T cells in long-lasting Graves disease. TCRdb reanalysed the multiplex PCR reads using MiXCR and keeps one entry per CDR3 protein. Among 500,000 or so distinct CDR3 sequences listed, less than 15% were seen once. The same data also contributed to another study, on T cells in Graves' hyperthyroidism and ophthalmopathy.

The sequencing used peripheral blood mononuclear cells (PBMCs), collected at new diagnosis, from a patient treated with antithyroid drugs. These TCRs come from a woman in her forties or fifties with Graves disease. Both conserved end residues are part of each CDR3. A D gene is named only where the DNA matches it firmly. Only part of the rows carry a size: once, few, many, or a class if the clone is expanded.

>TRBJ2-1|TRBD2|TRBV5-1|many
TGCGCCAGCAGCTCGGTAGCGGGAGCAGGTAATGAGCAGTTCTTC
CASSSVAGAGNEQFF
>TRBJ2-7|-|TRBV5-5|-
TGTGCCAGCAGCTTCTCGGCAGGGTTGATCTACGAGCAGTACTTC
CASSFSAGLIYEQYF
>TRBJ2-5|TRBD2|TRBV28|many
TGTGCCAGCAGTCCCGGACTAGCGGGGTTTGGGGAGACCCAGTACTTC
CASSPGLAGFGETQYF
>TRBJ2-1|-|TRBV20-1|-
TGCAGTGCTAGTCCCCAGAGCTCCTACAATGAGCAGTTCTTC
CSASPQSSYNEQFF
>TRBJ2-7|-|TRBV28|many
TGTGCCAGCACCCTATCGGGGTGGGGGAACGAGCAGTACTTC
CASTLSGWGNEQYF
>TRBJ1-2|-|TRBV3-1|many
TGTGCCAGCAGGGCAGGGGAGAACTATGGCTACACCTTC
CASRAGENYGYTF
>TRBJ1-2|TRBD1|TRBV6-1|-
TGTGCCAGCAGTGAGGGACAGGGGGCATTGGATGGCTACACCTTC
CASSEGQGALDGYTF
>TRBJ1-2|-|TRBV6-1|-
TGTGCCAGCAATGAACAGGGTAGCGGCTATGGCTACACCTTC
CASNEQGSGYGYTF
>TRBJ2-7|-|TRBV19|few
TGTGCCAGTAGTACGTCTAGCGCTCACTACGAGCAGTACTTC
CASSTSSAHYEQYF
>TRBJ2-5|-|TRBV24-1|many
TGTGCCACCAGTGACTCTAAACAAAGCCTGTACCAAGAGACCCAGTACTTC
CATSDSKQSLYQETQYF
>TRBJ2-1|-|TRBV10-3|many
TGTGCCATCAGTGAGTCCGAGCTTATGAATGAGCAGTTCTTC
CAISESELMNEQFF
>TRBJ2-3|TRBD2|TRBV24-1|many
TGTGCCACCAGTGAGCAACTAGCGGGAGGGCCAGATACGCAGTATTTT
CATSEQLAGGPDTQYF
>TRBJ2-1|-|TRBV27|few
TGTGCCAGCAGTTTTATCGGGGGCAACAATGAGCAGTTCTTC
CASSFIGGNNEQFF
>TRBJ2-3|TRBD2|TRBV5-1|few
TGCGCCAGCAGCTTCCAGACTAGCGGGAGCACAGATACGCAGTATTTT
CASSFQTSGSTDTQYF
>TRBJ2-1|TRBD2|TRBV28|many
TGTGCCAGCAGTAGCGGGAGGGCCTACAATGAGCAGTTCTTC
CASSSGRAYNEQFF
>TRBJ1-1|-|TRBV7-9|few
TGTGCCAGCAGCTTATCAAGAAACGAAGCTTTCTTT
CASSLSRNEAFF
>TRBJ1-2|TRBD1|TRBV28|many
TGTGCCAGCAGTTTAGGGACAGGGGGTTTCAATGGCTACACCTTC
CASSLGTGGFNGYTF
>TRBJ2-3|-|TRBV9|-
TGTGCCAGCAGCGGCGTAAAGGAAGGGAGCACAGATACGCAGTATTTT
CASSGVKEGSTDTQYF
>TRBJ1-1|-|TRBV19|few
TGTGCCAGTAGTATACCATACACTGAAGCTTTCTTT
CASSIPYTEAFF
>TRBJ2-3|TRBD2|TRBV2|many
TGTGCCAGCAGCACTAGCGGGACCGGTTATACGCAGTATTTT
CASSTSGTGYTQYF
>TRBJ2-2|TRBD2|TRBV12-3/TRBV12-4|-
TGTGCCAGCAGCCGGACTAGCGGGAATGGGGAGCTGTTTTTT
CASSRTSGNGELFF
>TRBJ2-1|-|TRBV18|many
TGTGCCAGCTCACCTTCGACTAGGTCGATTGGGTTCTTC
CASSPSTRSIGFF
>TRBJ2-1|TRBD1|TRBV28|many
TGTGCCAGCAGTTTATGGAGCAGGGGGCATTACAATGAGCAGTTCTTC
CASSLWSRGHYNEQFF
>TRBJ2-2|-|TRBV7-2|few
TGTGCCAGCAGCTTGAGGGCAGCGTACACCGGGGAGCTGTTTTTT
CASSLRAAYTGELFF
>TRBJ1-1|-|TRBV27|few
TGTGCCAGCAGCTGGGGGTTCAACACTGAAGCTTTCTTT
CASSWGFNTEAFF
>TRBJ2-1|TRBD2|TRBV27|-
TGTGCCAGCAGTTCCGCGGGACTAGCGGGAGGCGGGCTCGAGCAGTTCTTC
CASSSAGLAGGGLEQFF
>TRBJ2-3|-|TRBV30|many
TGTGCCTGGAGTGGGGGCTACACAGATACGCAGTATTTT
CAWSGGYTDTQYF
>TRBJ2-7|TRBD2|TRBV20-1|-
TGCAGTGCTAGAGATGGGGGGGATCCCTACGAGCAGTACTTC
CSARDGGDPYEQYF
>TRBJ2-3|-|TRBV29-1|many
TGCAGCGTCGGAGGGGGCGGAGGTGTTACAATTAGAGATACGCAGTATTTT
CSVGGGGGVTIRDTQYF
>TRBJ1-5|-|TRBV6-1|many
TGTGCCAGCAGTGAACGGGGTAGCAATCAGCCCCAGCATTTT
CASSERGSNQPQHF
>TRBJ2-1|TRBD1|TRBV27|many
TGTGCCAGCAGAGGACAGGGGAATTACAATGAGCAGTTCTTC
CASRGQGNYNEQFF
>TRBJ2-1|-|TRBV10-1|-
TGCGCCAGCAGTGAGAAGGTTGGGAGTTCCTACAATGAGCAGTTCTTC
CASSEKVGSSYNEQFF
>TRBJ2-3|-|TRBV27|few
TGTGCCAGCAGGGTGATGCGGGACACAGATACGCAGTATTTT
CASRVMRDTDTQYF
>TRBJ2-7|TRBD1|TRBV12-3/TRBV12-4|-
TGTGCCAGCAGTTTAGCGGACAGGGGGCGTTACGAGCAGTACTTC
CASSLADRGRYEQYF
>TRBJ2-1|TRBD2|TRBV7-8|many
TGTGCCAGCAGCTTAAAAGTGGCGTCGGGAGGGTCCTACAATGAGCAGTTCTTC
CASSLKVASGGSYNEQFF
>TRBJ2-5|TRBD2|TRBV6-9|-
TGTGCCAGCAGTAAAAGTCGCGGGACGCGGGGGGAGACCCAGTACTTC
CASSKSRGTRGETQYF
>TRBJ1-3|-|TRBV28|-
TGTGCCAGCAGTAAAACAACTGGAAACACCATATATTTT
CASSKTTGNTIYF
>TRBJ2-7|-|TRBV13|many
TGTGCCAGCAGCCTCAATCCTACCTACGAGCAGTACTTC
CASSLNPTYEQYF
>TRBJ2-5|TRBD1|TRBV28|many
TGTGCCAGCAGTGGATCATTGGACAGGATCCTGAAAGAGACCCAGTACTTC
CASSGSLDRILKETQYF
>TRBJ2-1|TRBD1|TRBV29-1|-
TGCAGCGTTGACGCAGGGGGCATTGGGCAGTTCTTC
CSVDAGGIGQFF
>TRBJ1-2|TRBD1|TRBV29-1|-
TGCAGCGGCACCGGACAGGGAAAGGACTTC
CSGTGQGKDF